A selection of T cell receptor beta chains follows, all from one sample in a study of identifying expanded T cells in peripheral blood. Using immunoSEQ multiplex PCR, the repertoire was profiled, and TCRdb retains in-frame clones only, with some absent. The profile shows 100,000 to 150,000 clones, 65% to 90% of them singletons. Sequenced sample: blood. These receptors were taken from a person aged 18 to 75 in good health. Both conserved end residues are part of each CDR3. D genes are given only for firm matches. Not all rows give a size; the values are once, few, many and, for expanded clones, a class.

abundance: .; len: 15; d_gene: TRBD2; v_gene: TRBV5-1; j_gene: TRBJ2-1; CDR3aa: CASSPGMAGGNEQFF; CDR3nt: TGCGCCAGCAGCCCGGGTATGGCGGGGGGGAATGAGCAGTTCTTC
abundance: .; len: 15; d_gene: TRBD2; v_gene: TRBV7-2; j_gene: TRBJ2-3; CDR3aa: CASSLVGGGADTQYF; CDR3nt: TGTGCCAGCAGCTTAGTGGGCGGGGGGGCAGATACGCAGTATTTT
abundance: .; len: 14; d_gene: .; v_gene: TRBV4-2; j_gene: TRBJ2-3; CDR3aa: CASSQDVATDTQYF; CDR3nt: TGTGCCAGCAGCCAAGATGTGGCGACAGATACGCAGTATTTT
abundance: once; len: 13; d_gene: TRBD1; v_gene: TRBV29-1; j_gene: TRBJ1-2; CDR3aa: CSVGGQDNYGYTF; CDR3nt: TGCAGCGTTGGGGGACAGGACAACTATGGCTACACCTTC
abundance: .; len: 14; d_gene: .; v_gene: TRBV5-1; j_gene: TRBJ2-7; CDR3aa: CASSLQPTNYEQYF; CDR3nt: TGCGCCAGCAGCTTGCAGCCGACTAACTACGAGCAGTACTTC
abundance: .; len: 12; d_gene: .; v_gene: TRBV27; j_gene: TRBJ1-5; CDR3aa: CASSRPGAPQHF; CDR3nt: TGTGCCAGCAGTCGACCGGGGGCGCCCCAGCATTTT
abundance: .; len: 15; d_gene: TRBD1; v_gene: TRBV2; j_gene: TRBJ2-7; CDR3aa: CASSEFPGQGYEQYF; CDR3nt: TGTGCCAGCAGTGAATTCCCGGGACAGGGCTACGAGCAGTACTTC
abundance: .; len: 14; d_gene: TRBD2; v_gene: TRBV2; j_gene: TRBJ2-5; CDR3aa: CASRPGLAGETQYF; CDR3nt: TGTGCCAGCAGGCCGGGACTAGCGGGGGAGACCCAGTACTTC
abundance: .; len: 12; d_gene: TRBD2; v_gene: TRBV2; j_gene: TRBJ2-7; CDR3aa: CASTSDAYEQYF; CDR3nt: TGTGCCAGTACTAGCGATGCCTACGAGCAGTACTTC
abundance: .; len: 16; d_gene: TRBD1; v_gene: TRBV10-3; j_gene: TRBJ1-2; CDR3aa: CAISDSTGGGSYGYTF; CDR3nt: TGTGCCATCAGTGATTCGACAGGGGGCGGTTCCTATGGCTACACCTTC
abundance: .; len: 14; d_gene: .; v_gene: TRBV2; j_gene: TRBJ2-5; CDR3aa: CASRREAPKETQYF; CDR3nt: TGTGCCAGCAGGAGAGAGGCCCCCAAAGAGACCCAGTACTTC
abundance: .; len: 15; d_gene: TRBD1; v_gene: TRBV5-1; j_gene: TRBJ2-7; CDR3aa: CASSIFRDRAYEQYF; CDR3nt: TGCGCCAGCAGCATATTCCGGGACAGGGCCTACGAGCAGTACTTC
abundance: .; len: 15; d_gene: TRBD1; v_gene: TRBV19; j_gene: TRBJ2-2; CDR3aa: CASSRGQGEAGELFF; CDR3nt: TGTGCCAGTAGTAGGGGACAGGGGGAGGCCGGGGAGCTGTTTTTT
abundance: .; len: 15; d_gene: .; v_gene: TRBV30; j_gene: TRBJ1-4; CDR3aa: CAWSVGRGLNEKLFF; CDR3nt: TGTGCCTGGAGTGTCGGAAGGGGCCTTAATGAAAAACTGTTTTTT
abundance: .; len: 14; d_gene: .; v_gene: TRBV5-1; j_gene: TRBJ2-1; CDR3aa: CASSLTGLLEEQFF; CDR3nt: TGCGCCAGCAGCTTGACAGGGCTTCTGGAAGAGCAGTTCTTC
abundance: .; len: 13; d_gene: .; v_gene: TRBV5-6; j_gene: TRBJ1-5; CDR3aa: CASSPMEGWPQHF; CDR3nt: TGTGCCAGCAGCCCCATGGAAGGGTGGCCCCAGCATTTT
abundance: .; len: 15; d_gene: TRBD2; v_gene: TRBV6-5; j_gene: TRBJ2-6; CDR3aa: CASSRGGAGANVLTF; CDR3nt: TGTGCCAGCAGCCGCGGGGGGGCAGGGGCCAACGTCCTGACTTTC
abundance: .; len: 14; d_gene: .; v_gene: TRBV28; j_gene: TRBJ1-2; CDR3aa: CASRKQGEGLGYTF; CDR3nt: TGTGCCAGCCGGAAGCAGGGTGAAGGTTTGGGCTACACCTTC
abundance: .; len: 14; d_gene: .; v_gene: TRBV6-6; j_gene: TRBJ1-3; CDR3aa: CASSWSGEENTIYF; CDR3nt: TGTGCCAGCAGTTGGTCAGGGGAGGAAAACACCATATATTTT
abundance: .; len: 13; d_gene: .; v_gene: TRBV11-2; j_gene: TRBJ2-7; CDR3aa: CASSSPPAYEQYF; CDR3nt: TGTGCCAGCAGCTCCCCCCCAGCCTACGAGCAGTACTTC
abundance: .; len: 14; d_gene: TRBD1; v_gene: TRBV18; j_gene: TRBJ2-7; CDR3aa: CASSPNRGQDEQYF; CDR3nt: TGTGCCAGCTCACCTAACAGGGGGCAGGACGAGCAGTACTTC
abundance: .; len: 12; d_gene: .; v_gene: TRBV29-1; j_gene: TRBJ2-3; CDR3aa: CSVEDSTDTQYF; CDR3nt: TGCAGCGTTGAAGATAGCACAGATACGCAGTATTTT
abundance: .; len: 14; d_gene: .; v_gene: TRBV27; j_gene: TRBJ2-7; CDR3aa: CATRMRGVNYEQYF; CDR3nt: TGTGCCACCCGAATGCGGGGCGTTAACTACGAGCAGTACTTC
abundance: .; len: 14; d_gene: .; v_gene: TRBV7-3; j_gene: TRBJ2-3; CDR3aa: CASSPAREASWQYF; CDR3nt: TGTGCCAGCAGCCCGGCCCGTGAGGCGAGTTGGCAGTATTTT
abundance: .; len: 16; d_gene: .; v_gene: TRBV5-8; j_gene: TRBJ1-5; CDR3aa: CASRPPEGSGNQPQHF; CDR3nt: TGTGCCAGCAGGCCCCCGGAGGGGTCGGGCAATCAGCCCCAGCATTTT